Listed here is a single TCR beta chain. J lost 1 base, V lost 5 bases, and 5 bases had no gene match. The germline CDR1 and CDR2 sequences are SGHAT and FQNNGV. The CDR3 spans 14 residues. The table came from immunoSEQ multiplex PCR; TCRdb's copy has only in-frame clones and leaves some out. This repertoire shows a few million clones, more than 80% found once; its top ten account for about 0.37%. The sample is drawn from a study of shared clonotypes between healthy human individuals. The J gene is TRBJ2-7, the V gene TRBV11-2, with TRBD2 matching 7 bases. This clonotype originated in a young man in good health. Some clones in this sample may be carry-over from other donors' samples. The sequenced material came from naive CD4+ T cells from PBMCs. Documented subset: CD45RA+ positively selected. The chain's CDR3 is CASSPPGRSYEQYF. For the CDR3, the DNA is TGTGCCAGCAGCCCCCCCGGGAGGTCCTACGAGCAGTACTTC.